This T cell receptor beta chain is from a study of T cell responses to AZD1222 COVID-19 vaccine. Findings and limits, study-wide: Spike-specific TCR breadth and depth went up after people got two AZD1222 doses. Repertoires in all cases were sampled only once the peak T cell response had passed.

The table came from immunoSEQ multiplex PCR; TCRdb's copy has only in-frame clones and leaves some out. This table has about 140,000 clones, 92% appearing once. Comments on this clone: Its antigen is unidentified.

Trimming at V came to 3 bases and at J to 4 bases, leaving 2 bases not matched to a gene. The V gene's germline CDR1 is SGHAT and CDR2 FQNNGV. The CDR3 is made up of 15 amino acids. The sample was peripheral blood, taken on day 0 of AZD1222 vaccination. V and J are TRBV11-2 and TRBJ1-4; 10 positions agree with TRBD1. The TCR comes from an adult in good health. The CDR3 DNA reads as TGTGCCAGCAGCTTGGGACAGGGGAGTAATGAAAAACTGTTTTTT. Residues: CASSLGQGSNEKLFF.